This is a list of T cell receptor beta chains from one sample in a study of T-cell reconstitution after alpha-beta-depleted transplantation in children. One entry per CDR3 protein results from TCRdb running MiXCR on the PCR reads. The sample holds about 610,000 distinct CDR3 sequences, about 10% seen once. The material sequenced was PBMCs from the stem cell graft donor, taken from the stem cell graft. The receptors were sampled from a human donor who donated a stem cell graft to a child with acute myeloid leukemia. Both conserved end residues are part of each CDR3. Fields, in order: J gene, D gene, V gene, clone size, CDR3 protein, CDR3 DNA. D genes are given only for firm matches. Expanded clones are given a class, and other clones once, few, many or no size at all.

j_call: TRBJ2-1
d_call: -
v_call: TRBV6-1
clone_size: many
cdr3_aa: CASSPTFLLGRFF
cdr3_nt: TGTGCCAGCAGTCCCACCTTCCTCTTAGGGAGGTTCTTC

j_call: TRBJ2-3
d_call: -
v_call: TRBV29-1
clone_size: -
cdr3_aa: CSTQAAGTQYF
cdr3_nt: TGCAGTACGCAGGCAGCCGGTACGCAGTATTTT

j_call: TRBJ1-1
d_call: -
v_call: TRBV7-3
clone_size: -
cdr3_aa: CASSSSTVLNTEAFF
cdr3_nt: TGTGCCAGCAGCTCTTCGACAGTCTTGAACACTGAAGCTTTCTTT

j_call: TRBJ2-7
d_call: -
v_call: TRBV29-1
clone_size: many
cdr3_aa: CSASLGGGSYEQYF
cdr3_nt: TGCAGCGCCTCTCTAGGTGGTGGCTCCTACGAGCAGTACTTC

j_call: TRBJ2-3
d_call: -
v_call: TRBV12-3/TRBV12-4
clone_size: many
cdr3_aa: CASSLQSTLTQYF
cdr3_nt: TGTGCCAGCAGTTTACAATCAACCCTTACGCAGTATTTT

j_call: TRBJ2-7
d_call: TRBD2
v_call: TRBV29-1
clone_size: few
cdr3_aa: CSVAPLAGNEQYF
cdr3_nt: TGCAGCGTTGCCCCCCTAGCGGGGAACGAGCAGTACTTC

j_call: TRBJ2-3
d_call: -
v_call: TRBV4-2
clone_size: few
cdr3_aa: CASSQDDRGRAITDTQYF
cdr3_nt: TGTGCCAGCAGCCAAGACGACCGGGGCCGTGCCATCACAGATACGCAGTATTTT

j_call: TRBJ1-2
d_call: TRBD1
v_call: TRBV30
clone_size: few
cdr3_aa: CAWSARDRGNYGYTF
cdr3_nt: TGTGCCTGGAGTGCCCGGGACAGGGGGAACTATGGCTACACCTTC

j_call: TRBJ1-2
d_call: -
v_call: TRBV29-1
clone_size: few
cdr3_aa: CSVAVGDNYGYTF
cdr3_nt: TGCAGCGTTGCGGTAGGGGATAACTATGGCTACACCTTC

j_call: TRBJ2-1
d_call: TRBD2
v_call: TRBV20-1
clone_size: many
cdr3_aa: CSARDPTSGRIYNEQFF
cdr3_nt: TGCAGTGCTAGAGACCCCACTAGCGGGAGAATATACAATGAGCAGTTCTTC

j_call: TRBJ1-2
d_call: -
v_call: TRBV6-1
clone_size: few
cdr3_aa: CASTQSGQKYYGYTF
cdr3_nt: TGTGCCAGCACCCAAAGCGGACAGAAGTACTATGGCTACACCTTC

j_call: TRBJ2-5
d_call: TRBD1
v_call: TRBV5-6
clone_size: many
cdr3_aa: CASSSDRGYETQYF
cdr3_nt: TGTGCCAGCAGCTCGGACAGGGGATATGAGACCCAGTACTTC

j_call: TRBJ2-7
d_call: TRBD2
v_call: TRBV20-1
clone_size: few
cdr3_aa: CSARGDPSGSIYEQYF
cdr3_nt: TGCAGTGCTAGAGGGGATCCTAGCGGGAGTATCTACGAGCAGTACTTC

j_call: TRBJ2-7
d_call: TRBD2
v_call: TRBV12-3/TRBV12-4
clone_size: many
cdr3_aa: CASCTGGPYEQYF
cdr3_nt: TGTGCCAGCTGTACGGGAGGCCCCTACGAGCAGTACTTC

j_call: TRBJ2-1
d_call: -
v_call: TRBV18
clone_size: many
cdr3_aa: CASSIRTDNNEQFF
cdr3_nt: TGTGCCAGCTCCATTCGGACTGACAACAATGAGCAGTTCTTC

j_call: TRBJ1-1
d_call: TRBD1
v_call: TRBV2
clone_size: few
cdr3_aa: CASSASTGGTEAFF
cdr3_nt: TGTGCCAGCAGTGCCTCCACAGGGGGCACTGAAGCTTTCTTT

j_call: TRBJ2-1
d_call: TRBD2
v_call: TRBV5-1
clone_size: few
cdr3_aa: CASSPNLGGPTSYNEQFF
cdr3_nt: TGCGCCAGCAGCCCTAATTTGGGAGGGCCTACCTCCTACAATGAGCAGTTCTTC

j_call: TRBJ1-1
d_call: -
v_call: TRBV6-5
clone_size: few
cdr3_aa: CASSYGGTAFF
cdr3_nt: TGTGCCAGCAGTTACGGGGGAACGGCTTTCTTT

j_call: TRBJ2-1
d_call: TRBD2
v_call: TRBV5-1
clone_size: many
cdr3_aa: CASNPAGGLYNEQFF
cdr3_nt: TGCGCCAGCAACCCAGCGGGAGGGCTCTACAATGAGCAGTTCTTC

j_call: TRBJ2-2
d_call: -
v_call: TRBV7-9
clone_size: few
cdr3_aa: CASSWTPGRWNTGELFF
cdr3_nt: TGTGCCAGCAGCTGGACACCAGGACGGTGGAACACCGGGGAGCTGTTTTTT

j_call: TRBJ1-5
d_call: -
v_call: TRBV28
clone_size: many
cdr3_aa: CASSPLNQPQHF
cdr3_nt: TGTGCCAGCAGTCCGTTGAATCAGCCCCAGCATTTT

j_call: TRBJ2-7
d_call: TRBD1
v_call: TRBV20-1
clone_size: many
cdr3_aa: CSARVSGQSSYEQYF
cdr3_nt: TGCAGTGCTAGAGTCTCGGGACAGAGCTCCTACGAGCAGTACTTC

j_call: TRBJ2-3
d_call: TRBD2
v_call: TRBV24-1
clone_size: many
cdr3_aa: CATSSGLAPDTQYF
cdr3_nt: TGTGCCACCAGTTCGGGACTAGCCCCAGATACGCAGTATTTT

j_call: TRBJ2-5
d_call: TRBD2
v_call: TRBV7-9
clone_size: many
cdr3_aa: CASSAGLAGETQYF
cdr3_nt: TGTGCCAGCAGCGCAGGACTAGCAGGAGAGACCCAGTACTTC

j_call: TRBJ2-7
d_call: -
v_call: TRBV5-6
clone_size: many
cdr3_aa: CASSLERDGDWGNEQYF
cdr3_nt: TGTGCCAGCAGCCTGGAACGAGACGGGGATTGGGGGAACGAGCAGTACTTC

j_call: TRBJ2-1
d_call: -
v_call: TRBV7-3
clone_size: few
cdr3_aa: CAPWGGHRREQFF
cdr3_nt: TGTGCCCCCTGGGGGGGGCATAGGAGGGAGCAGTTCTTC